The 2 T cell receptor beta chains below all came from one sample that was sequenced in a study of T cells in Graves' hyperthyroidism and ophthalmopathy. Amplification yielded TCR beta CDR3 regions, with RNA transcripts as the source. The HTBI primer set served for first-round RT-PCR of the TCR CDR3. Using its own MiXCR run on the multiplex PCR reads, TCRdb lists one record per CDR3 protein. The sample lists hundreds of thousands of distinct CDR3 sequences; over 40% were seen once. The sample consisted of peripheral blood or thyroid tissue (not recorded which). Every receptor here comes from an adult man with Graves' disease, either hyperthyroidism or ophthalmopathy (not recorded which).

The rearrangement links TRBV2 to TRBJ2-2; a weak D match, TRBD1 (6 bases). Trimming removed 5 bases at V and 1 base at J, with 14 bases between. This CDR3 region has 16 residues. CDR1 is SNHLY and CDR2 is FYNNEI in the germline V gene. CDR3 coding DNA: TGTGCCAGCAGTTGGGAAGGGGGTGGGAACACCGGGGAGCTGTTTTTT. It yields the protein CASSWEGGGNTGELFF.

The chain joins TRBV19 to TRBJ1-4; D is possibly TRBD1 (5 bases). The V end was cut by 6 bases, the J end by 10 bases, with 18 bases between. Germline V gives CDR1 LNHDA, CDR2 SQIVND (reference sequence). The CDR3 spans 14 residues. The CDR3 loop reads CASRLGPPSLKLFF. CDR3 bases: TGTGCCAGTAGGTTGGGACCGCCGAGTTTAAAACTGTTTTTT.